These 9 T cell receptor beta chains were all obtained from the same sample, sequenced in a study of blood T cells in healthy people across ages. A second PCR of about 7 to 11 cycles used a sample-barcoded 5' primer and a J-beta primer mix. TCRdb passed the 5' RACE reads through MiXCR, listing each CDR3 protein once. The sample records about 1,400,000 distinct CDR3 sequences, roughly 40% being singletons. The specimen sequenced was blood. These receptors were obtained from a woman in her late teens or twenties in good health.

CDR3 in amino acids: CASSSRATQGNYEQYF. DNA of the CDR3: TGTGCCAGCTCATCAAGGGCCACACAGGGAAACTACGAGCAGTACTTC. This chain joins TRBV18 and TRBJ2-7; possibly TRBD1 for D (6 bases). Germline assignment: CDR1 KGHSH and CDR2 LQKENI. V was cut by 5 bases and J by 3 bases, with 20 bases left in between. The CDR3 runs to 16 residues.

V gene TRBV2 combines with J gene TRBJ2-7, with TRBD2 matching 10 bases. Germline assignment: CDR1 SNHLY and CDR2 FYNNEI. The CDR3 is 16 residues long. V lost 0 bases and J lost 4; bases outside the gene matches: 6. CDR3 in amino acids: CASSEAALAGFYEQYF. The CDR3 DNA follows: TGTGCCAGCAGTGAAGCGGCACTAGCGGGATTTTACGAGCAGTACTTC. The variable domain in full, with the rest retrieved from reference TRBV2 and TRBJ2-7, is EPEVTQTPSHQVTQMGQEVILRCVPISNHLYFYWYRQILGQKVEFLVSFYNNEISEKSEIFDDQFSVERPDGSNFTLKIRSTKLEDSAMYFCASSEAALAGFYEQYFGPGTRLTVT.

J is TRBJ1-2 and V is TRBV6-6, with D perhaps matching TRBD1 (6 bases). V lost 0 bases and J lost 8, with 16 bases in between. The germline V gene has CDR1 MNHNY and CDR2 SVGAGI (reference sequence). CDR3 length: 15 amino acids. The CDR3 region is CASSYSSLGGAGYTF. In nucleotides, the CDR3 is TGTGCCAGCAGTTACTCCTCCCTGGGGGGCGCGGGCTACACCTTC.

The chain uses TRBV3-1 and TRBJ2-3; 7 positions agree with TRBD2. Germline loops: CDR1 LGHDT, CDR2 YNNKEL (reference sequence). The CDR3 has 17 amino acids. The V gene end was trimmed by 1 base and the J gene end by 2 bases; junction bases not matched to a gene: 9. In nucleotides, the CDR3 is TGTGCCAGCAGCCAAGCCTCAGCGGGGCTAAACACAGATACGCAGTATTTT. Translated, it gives CASSQASAGLNTDTQYF.

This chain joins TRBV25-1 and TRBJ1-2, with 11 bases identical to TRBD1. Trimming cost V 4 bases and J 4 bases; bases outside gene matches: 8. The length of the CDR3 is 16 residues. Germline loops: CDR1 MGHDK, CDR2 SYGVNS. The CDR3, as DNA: TGTGCCAGCAGTGCCCGGACAGGGGGCGGGAGCTATGGCTACACCTTC. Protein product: CASSARTGGGSYGYTF.

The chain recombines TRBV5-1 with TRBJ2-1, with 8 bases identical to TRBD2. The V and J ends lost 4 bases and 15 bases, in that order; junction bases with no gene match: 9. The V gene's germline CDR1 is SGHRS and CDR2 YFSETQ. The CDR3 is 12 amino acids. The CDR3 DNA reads TGCGCCAGCAGCCCGGACGCGGGGGGCAGGTTCTTC. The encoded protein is CASSPDAGGRFF.

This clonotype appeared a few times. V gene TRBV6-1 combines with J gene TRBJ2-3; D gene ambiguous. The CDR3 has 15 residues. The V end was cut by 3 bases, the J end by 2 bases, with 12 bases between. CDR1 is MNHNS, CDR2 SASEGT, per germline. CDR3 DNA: TGTGCCAGCAGTGAGATGGCAGGCCACACAGATACGCAGTATTTT. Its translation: CASSEMAGHTDTQYF.

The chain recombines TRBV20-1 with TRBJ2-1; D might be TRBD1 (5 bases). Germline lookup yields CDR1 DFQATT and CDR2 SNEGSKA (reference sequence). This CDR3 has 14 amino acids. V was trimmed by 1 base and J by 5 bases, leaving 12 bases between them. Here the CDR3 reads CSARVRARNNEQFF. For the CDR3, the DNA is TGCAGTGCTAGAGTCAGGGCGCGGAACAATGAGCAGTTCTTC.

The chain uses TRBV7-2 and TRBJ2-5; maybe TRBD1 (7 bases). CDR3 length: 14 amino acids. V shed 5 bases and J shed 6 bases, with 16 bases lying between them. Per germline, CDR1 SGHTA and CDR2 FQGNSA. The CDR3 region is CASSVGGGAKTQYF. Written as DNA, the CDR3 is TGTGCCAGCAGCGTAGGAGGGGGCGCAAAGACCCAGTACTTC.